The clone carrying this T cell receptor (beta chain) was seen a few times. No antigen is known for it. A much larger clone lies a single base off, so this may be a read error. The CDR3 spans 12 residues. Germline CDR1 reads SGHNT; CDR2 reads YYREEE (reference sequence). V was cut by 4 bases and J by 7 bases, with 9 bases left in between. Each CDR3 protein gets one entry after TCRdb re-called the reads with MiXCR. The sample lists approximately 910,000 distinct CDR3 sequences, 31% occurring once. This entry is derived from a study of T cell repertoires in cytomegalovirus infection. Study-level points and caveats: HLA-C-restricted CMV-specific TCR beta clonotypes were dominant in the ex vivo response.

The clonotype was recovered from a human donor in good health (CMV status not recorded). Some clones in this sample may be carry-over from other donors' samples. The sample here was cultured CD8+ T cells from PBMCs, taken from culture after CMV antigen stimulation. V gene TRBV5-4 combines with J gene TRBJ2-1; D perhaps matches TRBD2 (6 bases). The CDR3 protein is CASSGGENEQFF. As DNA, the CDR3 is TGTGCCAGCAGCGGAGGGGAAAATGAGCAGTTCTTC.